These T cell receptor beta chains were read from a single sample in a study of CD8 T cells in Susac syndrome. TCRdb re-called the immunoSEQ multiplex PCR reads with MiXCR, one entry per CDR3 protein. The sample contains a few hundred thousand distinct CDR3 sequences, around 91% of which appear only once. The sequenced sample was CD8+ T cells from PBMCs. The receptors were gathered from a human donor with multiple sclerosis. The CDR3 runs from the conserved cysteine through the conserved F or W. D genes are given only for firm matches. Some rows mark clone size as missing; the rest say once, few, many or name a class of expanded clone.

clone_size: few
j_call: TRBJ2-7
v_call: TRBV7-8
d_call: TRBD2
cdr3_aa: CASSYGTSGGEQYF
cdr3_nt: TGTGCCAGCAGCTACGGGACTAGCGGGGGCGAGCAGTACTTC

clone_size: -
j_call: TRBJ2-4
v_call: TRBV6-5
d_call: -
cdr3_aa: CASSYNSKNIQYF
cdr3_nt: TGTGCCAGCAGTTACAATTCCAAAAACATTCAGTACTTC

clone_size: -
j_call: TRBJ1-1
v_call: TRBV19
d_call: -
cdr3_aa: CASSIRGNTEAFF
cdr3_nt: TGTGCCAGTAGTATCAGAGGGAACACTGAAGCTTTCTTT

clone_size: -
j_call: TRBJ1-1
v_call: TRBV6-2/TRBV6-3
d_call: -
cdr3_aa: CASSYSLWNTEAFF
cdr3_nt: TGTGCCAGCAGTTACTCGTTGTGGAACACTGAAGCTTTCTTT

clone_size: -
j_call: TRBJ2-7
v_call: TRBV9
d_call: -
cdr3_aa: CASSPRRGAYEQYF
cdr3_nt: TGTGCCAGCAGCCCCCGGCGCGGAGCCTACGAGCAGTACTTC

clone_size: -
j_call: TRBJ2-5
v_call: TRBV7-2
d_call: -
cdr3_aa: CASQGGGLVETQYF
cdr3_nt: TGTGCCAGCCAGGGGGGTGGACTAGTCGAGACCCAGTACTTC

clone_size: -
j_call: TRBJ2-1
v_call: TRBV19
d_call: TRBD2
cdr3_aa: CASRTSRYNEQFF
cdr3_nt: TGTGCCTCCCGGACTAGCCGGTACAATGAGCAGTTCTTC

clone_size: -
j_call: TRBJ1-2
v_call: TRBV5-4
d_call: TRBD1
cdr3_aa: CASSMRTGGYGYTF
cdr3_nt: TGTGCCAGCAGCATGAGGACAGGCGGCTATGGCTACACCTTC

clone_size: -
j_call: TRBJ2-7
v_call: TRBV28
d_call: TRBD1
cdr3_aa: CASSPDRVDVWDEQYF
cdr3_nt: TGTGCCAGCAGCCCCGACAGGGTGGATGTATGGGACGAGCAGTACTTC

clone_size: -
j_call: TRBJ1-1
v_call: TRBV12-3/TRBV12-4
d_call: -
cdr3_aa: CASSRTVGAEAFF
cdr3_nt: TGTGCCAGCAGTCGGACTGTGGGCGCTGAAGCTTTCTTT

clone_size: -
j_call: TRBJ2-7
v_call: TRBV5-6
d_call: -
cdr3_aa: CASSIFGSSYEQYF
cdr3_nt: TGTGCCAGCAGCATCTTTGGAAGCTCCTACGAGCAGTACTTC

clone_size: once
j_call: TRBJ2-1
v_call: TRBV5-1
d_call: TRBD2
cdr3_aa: CASSLVTSGVQNEQFF
cdr3_nt: TGCGCCAGCAGCTTGGTTACTAGCGGGGTCCAGAATGAGCAGTTCTTC

clone_size: -
j_call: TRBJ2-1
v_call: TRBV6-2/TRBV6-3
d_call: TRBD2
cdr3_aa: CASSYLMTSGTAYEQFF
cdr3_nt: TGTGCCAGCAGTTACTTGATGACTAGCGGGACGGCTTATGAGCAGTTCTTC

clone_size: -
j_call: TRBJ2-3
v_call: TRBV20-1
d_call: -
cdr3_aa: CSASGLVVTDTQYF
cdr3_nt: TGCAGTGCTAGTGGGCTAGTGGTTACAGATACGCAGTATTTT

clone_size: -
j_call: TRBJ1-1
v_call: TRBV30
d_call: TRBD1
cdr3_aa: CAWTLGQGLPEAFF
cdr3_nt: TGTGCCTGGACGTTGGGACAGGGCTTACCTGAAGCTTTCTTT

clone_size: -
j_call: TRBJ2-5
v_call: TRBV29-1
d_call: TRBD2
cdr3_aa: CSVETGGDETQYF
cdr3_nt: TGCAGCGTTGAAACGGGGGGGGACGAGACCCAGTACTTC

clone_size: -
j_call: TRBJ2-5
v_call: TRBV4-1
d_call: TRBD1
cdr3_aa: CASSLVISAGTGQETQYF
cdr3_nt: TGCGCCAGCAGCCTCGTCATCAGTGCCGGGACAGGGCAGGAGACCCAGTACTTC

clone_size: -
j_call: TRBJ1-1
v_call: TRBV28
d_call: -
cdr3_aa: CASTLGEGMNTEAFF
cdr3_nt: TGTGCCAGCACCCTGGGGGAGGGGATGAACACTGAAGCTTTCTTT

clone_size: -
j_call: TRBJ1-1
v_call: TRBV19
d_call: -
cdr3_aa: CASSMAGANTEAFF
cdr3_nt: TGTGCCAGTAGTATGGCAGGGGCGAACACTGAAGCTTTCTTT

clone_size: -
j_call: TRBJ1-1
v_call: TRBV29-1
d_call: -
cdr3_aa: CSVPDRNTEAFF
cdr3_nt: TGCAGCGTTCCAGACAGGAACACTGAAGCTTTCTTT

clone_size: once
j_call: TRBJ1-1
v_call: TRBV6-4
d_call: -
cdr3_aa: CASSARATNTEAFF
cdr3_nt: TGTGCCAGCAGTGCCCGAGCTACCAACACTGAAGCTTTCTTT

clone_size: -
j_call: TRBJ2-7
v_call: TRBV7-2
d_call: TRBD2
cdr3_aa: CASSPRLGLASSSYEQYF
cdr3_nt: TGTGCCAGCAGCCCGAGACTCGGACTAGCGTCGAGCTCCTACGAGCAGTACTTC

clone_size: -
j_call: TRBJ2-2
v_call: TRBV20-1
d_call: -
cdr3_aa: CSARVEPPGELFF
cdr3_nt: TGCAGTGCTAGAGTAGAACCCCCCGGGGAGCTGTTTTTT

clone_size: -
j_call: TRBJ1-1
v_call: TRBV4-1
d_call: -
cdr3_aa: CASSHKPTEAFF
cdr3_nt: TGCGCCAGCAGCCATAAGCCTACTGAAGCTTTCTTT

clone_size: -
j_call: TRBJ2-3
v_call: TRBV4-1
d_call: -
cdr3_aa: CASSHIGSTDTQYF
cdr3_nt: TGCGCCAGCAGCCACATCGGTAGCACAGATACGCAGTATTTT

clone_size: -
j_call: TRBJ2-3
v_call: TRBV7-3
d_call: -
cdr3_aa: CASSPDLADTQYF
cdr3_nt: TGTGCCAGCAGCCCGGACCTCGCAGATACGCAGTATTTT

clone_size: -
j_call: TRBJ2-1
v_call: TRBV7-6
d_call: TRBD2
cdr3_aa: CATQRGDYNEQFF
cdr3_nt: TGTGCCACGCAGCGGGGGGACTACAATGAGCAGTTCTTC

clone_size: -
j_call: TRBJ2-1
v_call: TRBV28
d_call: -
cdr3_aa: CASAIAGISYNEQFF
cdr3_nt: TGTGCCAGCGCCATTGCTGGGATTTCCTACAATGAGCAGTTCTTC

clone_size: -
j_call: TRBJ2-1
v_call: TRBV6-2/TRBV6-3
d_call: TRBD1
cdr3_aa: CASSYSTYRGGDEQFF
cdr3_nt: TGTGCCAGCAGTTACTCTACCTACAGGGGTGGGGATGAGCAGTTCTTC

clone_size: -
j_call: TRBJ1-5
v_call: TRBV29-1
d_call: TRBD1
cdr3_aa: CSVQGQGQEPQHF
cdr3_nt: TGCAGCGTTCAAGGACAGGGGCAGGAGCCCCAGCATTTT

clone_size: -
j_call: TRBJ1-5
v_call: TRBV15
d_call: -
cdr3_aa: CATSRDNGPAGRHQPQHF
cdr3_nt: TGTGCCACCAGCAGAGATAACGGCCCGGCAGGAAGGCATCAGCCCCAGCATTTT

clone_size: -
j_call: TRBJ2-1
v_call: TRBV19
d_call: TRBD2
cdr3_aa: CASSISSGRVNEQFF
cdr3_nt: TGTGCCAGTAGTATTTCTAGCGGGAGGGTTAATGAGCAGTTCTTC

clone_size: -
j_call: TRBJ1-2
v_call: TRBV11-2
d_call: -
cdr3_aa: CASSHRLANYGYTF
cdr3_nt: TGTGCCAGCAGCCACAGGCTAGCTAACTATGGCTACACCTTC

clone_size: -
j_call: TRBJ2-5
v_call: TRBV6-6
d_call: -
cdr3_aa: CASSYVTGQETQYF
cdr3_nt: TGTGCCAGCAGTTACGTGACAGGCCAAGAGACCCAGTACTTC

clone_size: -
j_call: TRBJ2-7
v_call: TRBV28
d_call: TRBD2
cdr3_aa: CASSFNLAGPSYEQYF
cdr3_nt: TGTGCCAGCAGTTTCAACCTAGCGGGCCCCTCCTACGAGCAGTACTTC

clone_size: -
j_call: TRBJ2-5
v_call: TRBV9
d_call: -
cdr3_aa: CASSVDGRGETQYF
cdr3_nt: TGTGCCAGCAGCGTAGATGGTAGGGGGGAGACCCAGTACTTC

clone_size: -
j_call: TRBJ1-2
v_call: TRBV9
d_call: -
cdr3_aa: CASSAGGGGYGYTF
cdr3_nt: TGTGCCAGCAGCGCGGGGGGCGGCGGTTATGGCTACACCTTC

clone_size: -
j_call: TRBJ2-5
v_call: TRBV18
d_call: -
cdr3_aa: CASSPLTAQETQYF
cdr3_nt: TGTGCCAGCTCACCGCTGACGGCCCAAGAGACCCAGTACTTC

clone_size: -
j_call: TRBJ2-1
v_call: TRBV30
d_call: -
cdr3_aa: CAWSGQPSSYNEQFF
cdr3_nt: TGTGCCTGGAGCGGACAGCCGAGCTCCTACAATGAGCAGTTCTTC

clone_size: -
j_call: TRBJ2-3
v_call: TRBV12-3/TRBV12-4
d_call: -
cdr3_aa: CASTGYIDTQYF
cdr3_nt: TGTGCCAGCACCGGATACATAGATACGCAGTATTTT

clone_size: -
j_call: TRBJ1-5
v_call: TRBV27
d_call: -
cdr3_aa: CASSLSLTGPQHF
cdr3_nt: TGTGCCAGCAGTTTATCGTTAACAGGGCCCCAGCATTTT

clone_size: -
j_call: TRBJ1-1
v_call: TRBV6-5
d_call: TRBD1
cdr3_aa: CASSPDWTGIAFF
cdr3_nt: TGTGCCAGCAGTCCCGATTGGACAGGGATAGCTTTCTTT

clone_size: -
j_call: TRBJ2-1
v_call: TRBV7-9
d_call: TRBD2
cdr3_aa: CASSLTREDEQFF
cdr3_nt: TGTGCCAGCAGCTTAACGCGGGAGGATGAGCAGTTCTTC

clone_size: -
j_call: TRBJ2-1
v_call: TRBV7-9
d_call: TRBD2
cdr3_aa: CASSLIPREGQFF
cdr3_nt: TGTGCCAGCAGCTTAATCCCTCGGGAGGGGCAGTTCTTC

clone_size: -
j_call: TRBJ2-7
v_call: TRBV29-1
d_call: TRBD1
cdr3_aa: CSVPGTGGYEQYF
cdr3_nt: TGCAGCGTTCCCGGGACAGGGGGCTACGAGCAGTACTTC

clone_size: -
j_call: TRBJ1-6
v_call: TRBV6-4
d_call: TRBD1
cdr3_aa: CASSYEPGQGNSPLHF
cdr3_nt: TGTGCCAGCAGTTATGAACCGGGACAGGGGAATTCACCCCTCCACTTT

clone_size: -
j_call: TRBJ2-5
v_call: TRBV3-1
d_call: TRBD1
cdr3_aa: CASSQDLSFDGTGIVSLETQYF
cdr3_nt: TGTGCCAGCAGCCAAGATTTGTCCTTCGACGGGACAGGGATTGTTTCTTTGGAGACCCAGTACTTC

clone_size: -
j_call: TRBJ1-3
v_call: TRBV7-9
d_call: -
cdr3_aa: CASSDDSGNTIYF
cdr3_nt: TGTGCCAGCTCCGACGACTCTGGAAACACCATATATTTT

clone_size: -
j_call: TRBJ2-2
v_call: TRBV5-1
d_call: TRBD2
cdr3_aa: CASSPHGTRPNTGELFF
cdr3_nt: TGCGCCAGCAGCCCACATGGGACTAGGCCAAACACCGGGGAGCTGTTTTTT

clone_size: -
j_call: TRBJ2-2
v_call: TRBV14
d_call: -
cdr3_aa: CASSQEAPPGELFF
cdr3_nt: TGTGCCAGCAGCCAAGAAGCCCCCCCCGGGGAGCTGTTTTTT

clone_size: -
j_call: TRBJ2-2
v_call: TRBV12-3/TRBV12-4
d_call: TRBD2
cdr3_aa: CASSLDLGGAGELFF
cdr3_nt: TGTGCCAGCAGCTTAGACCTGGGGGGGGCCGGGGAGCTGTTTTTT

clone_size: once
j_call: TRBJ2-3
v_call: TRBV6-2/TRBV6-3
d_call: TRBD2
cdr3_aa: CASSQSSGATDTQYF
cdr3_nt: TGTGCCAGCAGCCAATCTAGCGGGGCAACAGATACGCAGTATTTT

clone_size: -
j_call: TRBJ2-7
v_call: TRBV6-2/TRBV6-3
d_call: -
cdr3_aa: CASTDAPTSYEQYF
cdr3_nt: TGTGCCAGCACCGATGCACCGACCTCCTACGAGCAGTACTTC

clone_size: -
j_call: TRBJ2-2
v_call: TRBV6-2/TRBV6-3
d_call: -
cdr3_aa: CASSYSFGRNTGELFF
cdr3_nt: TGTGCCAGCAGTTACTCGTTCGGAAGGAACACCGGGGAGCTGTTTTTT

clone_size: -
j_call: TRBJ1-3
v_call: TRBV12-3/TRBV12-4
d_call: -
cdr3_aa: CASSSGTGNTIYF
cdr3_nt: TGTGCCAGCAGTTCCGGGACTGGAAACACCATATATTTT

clone_size: -
j_call: TRBJ1-2
v_call: TRBV6-1
d_call: -
cdr3_aa: CASSPSRSNYGYTF
cdr3_nt: TGTGCCAGCAGTCCCTCCCGGTCTAACTATGGCTACACCTTC

clone_size: -
j_call: TRBJ2-7
v_call: TRBV29-1
d_call: -
cdr3_aa: CSVEEGNSYEQYF
cdr3_nt: TGCAGCGTTGAAGAAGGGAACTCCTACGAGCAGTACTTC